Each of the 20 T cell receptor beta chains below was sequenced from the same sample in a study of preoperative IRX-2 immunotherapy in early breast cancer. TCRdb's copy holds only in-frame clones and misses some; the assay was immunoSEQ multiplex PCR. The table shows under 45,000 clones, with approximately 95% occurring only once. Indicated treatment: preoperative locoregional IRX-2 cytokine immunotherapy. The starting material was tumor tissue, obtained after IRX-2 immunotherapy. The receptors shown here come from a human donor with breast cancer.

This sequence joins TRBV9 and TRBJ2-7, with D possibly matching TRBD2 (5 bases). Germline CDR1 is SGDLS and CDR2 is YYNGEE. Trimming left V 0 bases short and J 6 bases short, with 16 bases between. The CDR3 consists of 15 residues. CDR3 amino acids: CASSVADDPEGEQYF. The CDR3, as DNA: TGTGCCAGCAGCGTAGCCGACGACCCTGAGGGCGAGCAGTACTTC.

The V call is TRBV18, the J call TRBJ2-5, with D hard to call. Trimming stripped 2 bases from V and 2 bases from J, with 6 bases between. The CDR3 contains 13 residues. CDR1 is KGHSH, CDR2 LQKENI, per germline. CDR3 nucleotide sequence: TGTGCCAGCTCACCAAGCAGGCAAGAGACCCAGTACTTC. This gives the protein CASSPSRQETQYF.

This chain joins TRBV6-1 and TRBJ2-2, with D unclear. Trimming took off 5 bases at V and 4 bases at J, with 8 bases between the two ends. The CDR3 extends over 13 amino acids. Per germline, CDR1 MNHNS and CDR2 SASEGT. The CDR3 bases are TGTGCCAGCAGTCCAACCATCACCGGGGAGCTGTTTTTT. Its translation: CASSPTITGELFF.

This chain connects TRBV7-3 to TRBJ2-3; TRBD1 agrees at 7 bases. The CDR3 contains 13 residues. The germline V gene encodes CDR1 SGHTA and CDR2 FQGTGA. V shed 6 bases and J 5 bases; nucleotides not matched to a gene: 5. The CDR3 sequence is CASRITGEDTQYF. The CDR3 DNA reads as TGTGCCAGCAGGATTACAGGGGAAGATACGCAGTATTTT. Based on the CDR3 plus reference TRBV7-3 and TRBJ2-3, the full variable domain is GAGVSQTPSNKVTEKGKYVELRCDPISGHTALYWYRQSLGQGPEFLIYFQGTGAADDSGLPNDRFFAVRPEGSVSTLKIQRTERGDSAVYLCASRITGEDTQYFGPGTRLTVL.

This clone appeared once. This chain links TRBV6-5 with TRBJ2-7, with D possibly TRBD1 on 6 matching bases. The V gene's germline CDR1 is MNHEY and CDR2 SVGAGI. The V end lost 1 base, the J end lost 3 bases, and 13 bases lay between the germline ends. The CDR3 length is 15 residues. The CDR3 sequence is CASSYFGQRGYEQYF. CDR3 sequence (DNA): TGTGCCAGCAGTTACTTTGGACAGAGAGGCTACGAGCAGTACTTC.

The chain recombines TRBV4-1 with TRBJ2-2, with D unresolved. There are 15 residues in the CDR3. From germline, CDR1 is MGHRA and CDR2 YSYEKL. The V end lost 1 base, the J end lost 9 bases, and 15 bases lay between the germline ends. Written as DNA, the CDR3 is TGCGCCAGCAGCCAAGCCCCCGCCGGGCGCCGGGAGCTGTTTTTT. It encodes CASSQAPAGRRELFF.

V gene TRBV7-8 combines with J gene TRBJ1-6; D gene unclear. CDR1 and CDR2 from the germline V gene are SGHVS and FQNEAQ. This CDR3 is 18 amino acids long. V lost 4 bases and J 0 bases, leaving 16 bases between the germline ends. Here the CDR3 DNA reads TGTGCCAGCAGCTCGAGGAGTATGAGCAGCTCCTATAATTCACCCCTCCACTTT. Protein product: CASSSRSMSSSYNSPLHF.

The chain recombines TRBV30 with TRBJ1-5; D unclear. Germline-derived CDR1 and CDR2 are GTSNPN and SVGIG (reference sequence). The CDR3 is made up of 13 amino acids. V shed 4 bases and J shed 2 bases, with 9 bases lying between them. The CDR3: CAWTNGGNQPQHF. CDR3 sequence (DNA): TGTGCCTGGACTAACGGGGGCAATCAGCCCCAGCATTTT. The entire variable domain, with the rest obtained from reference TRBV30 and TRBJ1-5, is as follows: SQTIHQWPATLVQPVGSPLSLECTVEGTSNPNLYWYRQAAGRGLQLLFYSVGIGQISSEVPQNLSASRPQDRQFILSSKKLLLSDSGFYLCAWTNGGNQPQHFGDGTRLSIL.

V is TRBV4-1 and J is TRBJ2-7, with D possibly matching TRBD1 (7 bases). With 0 bases removed from V and 7 bases from J, the gap between germline ends came to 16 bases. The CDR3 spans 15 residues. The germline V gene encodes CDR1 MGHRA and CDR2 YSYEKL. The CDR3 loop is CASSQESRQGGEQYF. DNA of the CDR3: TGCGCCAGCAGCCAAGAAAGCCGACAGGGAGGTGAGCAGTACTTC.

The chain has TRBV30 and TRBJ1-5; TRBD1 is a possible D gene (6 bases). The V end lost 2 bases, the J end lost 2 bases, and 10 bases lay between the germline ends. The CDR3 length is 14 residues. Germline V CDR1 and CDR2: GTSNPN, SVGIG (reference sequence). The CDR3 bases are TGTGCCTGGAGTAGGGGGTCGGGCAATCAGCCCCAGCATTTT. Its translation: CAWSRGSGNQPQHF.

A single count supports this clone. The rearrangement links TRBV7-2 to TRBJ1-6, with D perhaps TRBD1 (6 bases). Germline V gene lookup returns CDR1 SGHTA and CDR2 FQGNSA. With 2 bases removed from V and 5 bases from J, the gap between germline ends came to 10 bases. CDR3 length: 15 residues. The CDR3 DNA follows: TGTGCCAGCAGCTTATCTAGGACAGATAATTCACCCCTCCACTTT. It specifies CASSLSRTDNSPLHF.

This chain uses TRBV6-4 with TRBJ2-1; TRBD2 matches at 11 bases. This CDR3 has 14 amino acids. The germline CDR1 and CDR2 sequences are MRHNA and SNTAGT. Trimming removed 5 bases from V and 8 bases from J; junction bases left unmatched: 5. The CDR3 sequence is CASSISSGGYEQFF. CDR3 nucleotide sequence: TGTGCCAGCAGTATATCTAGCGGGGGGTATGAGCAGTTCTTC.

The chain couples TRBV9 to TRBJ2-2; D uncertain. The CDR3 spans 14 residues. Trimming removed 0 bases from V and 4 bases from J, with 7 bases in between. Germline CDR1 reads SGDLS; CDR2 reads YYNGEE. CDR3 sequence (DNA): TGTGCCAGCAGCGTAGCTCCGGCCACCGGGGAGCTGTTTTTT. Residues: CASSVAPATGELFF.

This rearrangement joins TRBV5-1 to TRBJ2-5; weak D call: TRBD2 (6 bases). Trimming pared 0 bases from V and 2 bases from J, leaving 11 bases between. Germline values: CDR1 SGHRS, CDR2 YFSETQ. The CDR3 runs 15 residues. CDR3 coding DNA: TGCGCCAGCAGCTTGGTCGCGGGAATACAAGAGACCCAGTACTTC. This sequence encodes CASSLVAGIQETQYF.

The chain is built from TRBV27 and TRBJ1-1, with a possible D match to TRBD1 (5 bases). The CDR3 contains 14 residues. V was shortened by 0 bases and J by 3 bases, with 8 bases between the two germline ends. CDR1 is MNHEY, CDR2 SMNVEV, per germline (reference sequence). The CDR3 sequence: CASSLSKGYTEAFF. Here the CDR3 DNA reads TGTGCCAGCAGTTTATCCAAGGGGTACACTGAAGCTTTCTTT.

The chain is built from TRBV7-9 and TRBJ2-2, with 7 bases matching TRBD2. V gave up 1 base and J gave up 1 base; unmatched junction bases: 3. Germline lookup yields CDR1 SEHNR and CDR2 FQNEAQ (reference sequence). The CDR3 extends over 16 amino acids. This CDR3 reads CASSLGRERNTGELFF. In DNA form, the CDR3 reads TGTGCCAGCAGCTTAGGGCGGGAGCGGAACACCGGGGAGCTGTTTTTT.

V gene TRBV11-2 combines with J gene TRBJ1-2; D not resolved. Germline V gene lookup returns CDR1 SGHAT and CDR2 FQNNGV. The CDR3 consists of 12 residues. The V and J ends lost 5 bases and 4 bases respectively, with 8 bases between them. Written as DNA, the CDR3 is TGTGCCAGCAGCGAAGATAGCTATGGCTACACCTTC. This sequence encodes CASSEDSYGYTF.

The V call is TRBV28, the J call TRBJ2-3; D gene uncertain. CDR3 length equals 14 residues. CDR1 is MDHEN and CDR2 is SYDVKM in the germline V gene. V was cut by 3 bases and J by 2 bases, with 9 bases left in between. CDR3 protein: CASSLVVDTDTQYF. The CDR3 DNA follows: TGTGCCAGCAGTTTGGTGGTGGACACAGATACGCAGTATTTT.

This chain uses TRBV9 with TRBJ2-6; a weak D match, TRBD1 (6 bases). The V end lost 3 bases, the J end lost 0 bases, and 16 bases lay between the germline ends. Germline assignment: CDR1 SGDLS and CDR2 YYNGEE. The CDR3 covers 18 residues. The CDR3 is CASSEGRGLYSGANVLTF. The CDR3, as DNA: TGTGCCAGCAGCGAGGGCAGGGGATTATACTCTGGGGCCAACGTCCTGACTTTC. The whole variable domain, remainder taken from reference TRBV9 and TRBJ2-6, is DSGVTQTPKHLITATGQRVTLRCSPRSGDLSVYWYQQSLDQGLQFLIQYYNGEERAKGNILERFSAQQFPDLHSELNLSSLELGDSALYFCASSEGRGLYSGANVLTFGAGSRLTVL.

The J gene is TRBJ2-2, the V gene TRBV2; TRBD2 matches at 12 bases. V lost 6 bases and J lost 7; bases outside the gene matches: 9. The germline V gene has CDR1 SNHLY and CDR2 FYNNEI. CDR3 size: 16 residues. CDR3 coding DNA: TGTGCCAGCAGGCCTCGACTAGCGGGAGTGGTCGGGGAGCTGTTTTTT. As protein: CASRPRLAGVVGELFF.